This T cell receptor beta chain emerged from a study of beta chain features in type 1 diabetes (dated by TCRdb to the late 2010s). Notes on the research overall: Patients and healthy donors did not differ in mean age, gender distribution, total cell number or subset yield. In the study, TCRB repertoires of sorted circulating CD4+ T cell subsets from recently diagnosed type 1 diabetes patients were compared with those of matched healthy donors. Regulatory and stem cell-like memory subsets were obtained from only 8 patients and roughly eight healthy donors, while naive and central memory subsets were obtained from all 30 or so donors. Across all samples, fewer than 110,000,000 sorted cells were examined, and cell number per subset correlated strongly with RNA yield. Overall study results and their limits: Because the HLA sub-analyses included only small numbers of individuals, any influence of HLA type on TCRB rearrangement was left unresolved. Shorter templates might be favored by PCR, yet because patient and control samples were amplified and corrected together, any such skew would affect both groups equally. Because cDNA was sequenced instead of genomic DNA, activated cells with high expression could be over-represented, although the groups did not differ in activation or CD3 levels. In all four CD4+ subsets, TCRB CDR3 length was moderately but significantly shorter in type 1 diabetes patients. At VDJ recombination sites, type 1 diabetes patients had fewer insertions and more deleted nucleotides, which implies abnormalities in thymic rearrangement. The naive, central memory and regulatory TCRB repertoires appeared to resemble one another more closely among patients than among healthy donors.

V is clipped by 2 bases and J by 5 bases, and the sequence between their germline boundaries is 18 bases long. There are 15 amino acids in the CDR3, from cysteine to phenylalanine inclusive. Only the CDR3 part of the read is kept: 45 bases, read in frame from the first base. CDR1 and CDR2, per the germline V gene (reference sequence), are GTSNPN and SVGIG. Points on this clone: The antigen this receptor binds is unknown. Qualities for individual bases were not recorded, and no much larger clone is one base off.

The entire isolated RNA was reverse transcribed using the High Capacity cDNA Reverse Transcription Kit, and thus expressed TCRB transcripts were sequenced. Deep immunoSEQ sequencing was applied to naive, central memory and regulatory T cell samples, giving an average of roughly 3.5 million total reads per sample. Sorted cells were lysed in RLT buffer and RNA was extracted with DNase-treated RNeasy Micro or Mini kits, depending on cell number. Each cell subset was processed separately to prevent cross-contamination, with patient and healthy donor samples processed together. Using the immunoSEQ multiplex PCR, TCRB sequences were amplified from cDNA into 87-bp fragments spanning the CDR3 region. Sequencing of the amplicons was done on the Illumina HiSeq platform. In the authors' own workflow: Synthetic template baselines were used to correct PCR bias computationally, reads within Hamming distance 2 were collapsed together, and singletons that could not be merged were discarded. Reads were aligned against IMGT to assign V, D and J genes, CDR3 length and insertions or deletions at six rearrangement sites. Clonotype counts were normalized to sorted cell number within each subset before computing true diversity and Gini coefficients with the tcR R package. The overlap coefficient, calculated on TCRB nucleotide sequences, was used to quantify repertoire sharing. Out-of-frame TCRB sequences from naive cells were analyzed to stand in for the pre-selection repertoire. Not all clones reach the TCRdb copy of this immuneACCESS table, which keeps in-frame sequences only. Checked studies attribute under half of the gap to unresolved V genes and leave the rest unexplained. V, J and clone size derive from that table, while D and trimming were established from the DNA sequence. Across this sample there are around 430,000 clones, with 30% seen only once. 0.05% to 0.07% of the sample is in the top ten clones.

From each donor, a single peripheral blood sample of approximately 120 mL on average was drawn into heparinised tubes. A BD FACSAria II was used to sort naive, central memory, regulatory and stem cell-like memory CD4+ T cells with a panel that included CD45RO, CCR7, CD25, CD127, CD95 and CD27. Purity was above 98% for every sorted population. PBMCs were separated immediately by Lymphoprep density gradient centrifugation and were stained directly, without being cultured. To minimize batch effects, samples were stained and sorted in pairs, one healthy donor with one patient per experiment. Rearrangement joined TRBV30 to TRBJ2-5, with a weak D call of TRBD2 (5 bases match). The sequence came from a man aged 18 to 30 in good health. Material for sequencing was naive CD4+ T cells from blood. Per the publication, the cell subset or site label means: true naive CD4+ T cells. The nucleotide sequence is TGTGCCTGGAGTCGAGAGGGCCTTCGGGTCGAGACCCAGTACTTC. Translated, this is CAWSREGLRVETQYF.